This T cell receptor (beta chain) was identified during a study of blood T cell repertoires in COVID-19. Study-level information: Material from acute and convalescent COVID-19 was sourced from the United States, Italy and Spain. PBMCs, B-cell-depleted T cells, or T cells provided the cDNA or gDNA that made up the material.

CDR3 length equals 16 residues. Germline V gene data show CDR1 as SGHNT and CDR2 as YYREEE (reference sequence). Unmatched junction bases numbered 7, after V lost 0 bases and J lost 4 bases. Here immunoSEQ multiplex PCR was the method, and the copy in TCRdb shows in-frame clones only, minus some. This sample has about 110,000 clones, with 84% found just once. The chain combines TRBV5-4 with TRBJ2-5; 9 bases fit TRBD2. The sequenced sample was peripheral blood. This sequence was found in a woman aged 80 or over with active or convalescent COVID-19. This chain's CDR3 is CASSLAGREGRETQYF. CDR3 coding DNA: TGTGCCAGCAGCTTGGCTGGGCGGGAGGGCCGAGAGACCCAGTACTTC.